This TCR beta chain appears in the sequencing data of a study of cytomegalovirus exposure and HLA in healthy donors. The PCR employed 60 Vbeta primers together with 13 Jbeta primers. Sequencing was performed with immunoSEQ multiplex PCR; in TCRdb, only in-frame clones are kept and a portion is missing. The sample holds roughly 110,000 clones, approximately 70% seen once. On this clone: Its antigen is still unknown.

Study observations and caveats: Analyses of presence/absence relied on an assumption of roughly uniform sequencing depth across donors.

Donors sampled were nominally healthy, though unrecorded immune exposures were likely. This sequence originates from a man younger than 40 in good health and CMV-seropositive. Sample: PBMCs.

The CDR3 sequence is CASSLGRIGGLAETQYF. For the CDR3, the DNA is TGTGCCAGCAGCTTAGGGAGAATAGGGGGACTAGCGGAGACCCAGTACTTC. V and J are TRBV7-2 and TRBJ2-5; 10 nucleotides line up with TRBD2. Germline loops: CDR1 SGHTA, CDR2 FQGNSA. With V trimmed by 1 base and J by 5 bases, 10 bases remained unmatched. This CDR3 has 17 residues.